These T cell receptor beta chains were read from a single sample in a study of shared clonotypes between healthy human individuals. Measured with immunoSEQ multiplex PCR; TCRdb has only the in-frame clones, and not every one. The repertoire holds hundreds of thousands of clones, with around 96% as singletons. The material sequenced was memory CD8+ T cells sorted from blood. These receptors were obtained from a man aged 30-40 years in good health. The CDR3 runs from the conserved cysteine through the conserved F or W. D genes are given only for firm matches. Not every row has a clone size; where given, it reads once, few, many or a size class.

>TRBV4-2|15|once|TRBD2|TRBJ2-1
CASSFGLAPINEQFF
TGTGCCAGCAGTTTTGGACTAGCTCCGATCAATGAGCAGTTCTTC
>TRBV18|13|NA|NA|TRBJ1-2
CASSPPFGVSYTF
TGTGCCAGCTCACCACCTTTCGGGGTTAGCTACACCTTC
>TRBV27|15|NA|NA|TRBJ2-1
CASSFTEGGRNEQFF
TGTGCCAGCAGTTTTACTGAGGGGGGCCGGAATGAGCAGTTCTTC
>TRBV4-1|18|NA|TRBD1|TRBJ1-2
CASSRLPGTGDTFYGYTF
TGCGCCAGCAGCCGACTGCCCGGGACAGGGGATACTTTTTATGGTTACACCTTC
>TRBV6-5|15|NA|TRBD1|TRBJ2-2
CASSLDRANTGELFF
TGTGCCAGCAGTCTGGACAGGGCTAACACCGGGGAGCTGTTTTTT
>TRBV10-3|11|NA|NA|TRBJ2-5
CAISAGKTQYF
TGTGCCATCAGTGCAGGGAAGACCCAGTACTTC
>TRBV6-5|14|NA|TRBD1|TRBJ1-5
CASRRDSGNQPQHF
TGTGCCAGCAGACGGGACAGCGGAAATCAGCCCCAGCATTTT
>TRBV11-2|15|NA|TRBD1|TRBJ1-1
CASSSLKGARTKAFF
TGTGCCAGCAGCTCATTGAAGGGGGCGAGGACGAAGGCTTTCTTT
>TRBV29-1|15|NA|TRBD2|TRBJ2-1
CSVRGSGTLYNEQFF
TGCAGCGTTCGAGGGAGCGGGACGTTATACAATGAGCAGTTCTTC
>TRBV7-9|13|NA|NA|TRBJ1-1
CASSPRGGVEAFF
TGTGCCAGCAGCCCAAGGGGGGGAGTTGAAGCTTTCTTT
>TRBV4-1|15|NA|NA|TRBJ1-5
CASSQEGQSNQPQHF
TGCGCCAGCAGCCAAGAGGGGCAAAGCAATCAGCCCCAGCATTTT
>TRBV10-3|11|NA|NA|TRBJ2-3
CAIMSTDTQYF
TGTGCCATCATGAGCACAGATACGCAGTATTTT
>TRBV7-3|16|NA|TRBD2|TRBJ2-1
CASSPLAGAAYNEQFF
TGTGCCAGCAGCCCCCTAGCGGGTGCGGCCTACAATGAGCAGTTCTTC
>TRBV30|15|NA|TRBD2|TRBJ2-7
CAWSVKAGFGYEQYF
TGTGCCTGGAGTGTTAAAGCGGGGTTCGGCTACGAGCAGTACTTC
>TRBV9|17|NA|NA|TRBJ2-7
CASSVEPRLDATYEQYF
TGTGCCAGCAGCGTGGAACCTCGACTAGACGCGACCTACGAGCAGTACTTC
>TRBV19|12|once|TRBD1|TRBJ1-2
CASRRTGYGYTF
TGTGCCAGTAGGAGGACAGGTTATGGCTACACCTTC
>TRBV29-1|13|NA|NA|TRBJ1-1
CSGRAGSGTEAFF
TGCAGCGGCCGGGCCGGCTCGGGCACTGAAGCTTTCTTT
>TRBV7-9|11|NA|NA|TRBJ2-1
CATSGYNEQFF
TGTGCCACCAGCGGCTACAATGAGCAGTTCTTC
>TRBV6-1|13|NA|NA|TRBJ2-5
CASSEALLETQYF
TGTGCCAGCAGTGAAGCGCTTCTGGAGACCCAGTACTTC
>TRBV7-9|13|NA|NA|TRBJ1-2
CASSYGLSYGYTF
TGTGCCAGCAGCTATGGACTGTCCTATGGCTACACCTTC
>TRBV29-1|12|NA|NA|TRBJ2-5
CSVEGPQETQYF
TGCAGCGTTGAAGGACCTCAAGAGACCCAGTACTTC
>TRBV19|15|NA|NA|TRBJ2-7
CASSIHLGKGYEQYF
TGTGCCAGTAGTATCCACCTTGGGAAGGGCTACGAGCAGTACTTC
>TRBV27|14|NA|NA|TRBJ2-7
CASSLSLGSYEQYF
TGTGCCAGCAGTTTAAGCCTTGGGTCCTACGAGCAGTACTTC
>TRBV7-2|14|NA|TRBD2|TRBJ2-7
CASSLTSGGYEQYF
TGTGCCAGCAGCTTGACTAGCGGAGGATACGAGCAGTACTTC
>TRBV5-6|16|NA|TRBD2|TRBJ2-4
CASSIGLDLAKNIQYF
TGTGCCAGCAGCATAGGACTAGACCTAGCCAAAAACATTCAGTACTTC
>TRBV13|16|NA|TRBD1|TRBJ1-6
CASRDGTGRYNSPLHF
TGTGCCAGCAGAGACGGGACAGGAAGGTATAATTCACCCCTCCACTTT
>TRBV29-1|14|NA|NA|TRBJ2-1
CSVGFAVPGHEQFF
TGCAGCGTTGGCTTTGCGGTCCCGGGGCATGAGCAGTTCTTC
>TRBV5-1|14|once|TRBD1|TRBJ2-7
CASSVRQGPYEQYF
TGCGCCAGCAGCGTTAGACAGGGGCCCTACGAGCAGTACTTC
>TRBV7-6|15|NA|TRBD2|TRBJ2-7
CASSLGGRDADEQYF
TGTGCCAGCAGCTTAGGCGGGAGGGACGCAGACGAGCAGTACTTC
>TRBV25-1|16|NA|TRBD2|TRBJ2-4
CASSEWGSGSGNIQYF
TGTGCCAGCAGTGAATGGGGTAGCGGGAGTGGAAACATTCAGTACTTC
>TRBV5-1|16|NA|NA|TRBJ2-1
CASSLRGPPRYNEQFF
TGCGCCAGCAGCTTAAGGGGTCCGCCGCGGTACAATGAGCAGTTCTTC
>TRBV28|17|NA|NA|TRBJ2-3
CASSLSGIRAGTDTQYF
TGTGCCAGCAGTTTATCGGGGATCCGGGCGGGCACAGATACGCAGTATTTT
>TRBV27|14|once|TRBD1|TRBJ2-2
CASSFGQGIGELFF
TGTGCCAGCAGTTTCGGACAGGGCATCGGGGAGCTGTTTTTT
>TRBV29-1|14|NA|NA|TRBJ1-3
CSVVHGGAGNTIYF
TGCAGCGTTGTCCACGGGGGTGCTGGAAACACCATATATTTT
>TRBV4-2|17|NA|TRBD2|TRBJ2-1
CASSQETSGRTYNEQFF
TGTGCCAGCAGCCAAGAGACTAGCGGGAGGACCTACAATGAGCAGTTCTTC
>TRBV5-1|13|NA|NA|TRBJ2-7
CASSLTGPYEQYF
TGCGCCAGCAGCTTGACCGGACCCTACGAGCAGTACTTC
>TRBV6-5|12|NA|NA|TRBJ2-6
CATRLGANVLTF
TGTGCCACCCGTCTTGGGGCCAACGTCCTGACTTTC
>TRBV5-1|15|NA|NA|TRBJ1-3
CASSFSTHSGNTIYF
TGCGCCAGCAGCTTTAGCACGCACTCTGGAAACACCATATATTTT
>TRBV7-6|14|NA|NA|TRBJ2-5
CASSLARSQETQYF
TGTGCCAGCAGCTTAGCGCGGAGTCAAGAGACCCAGTACTTC
>TRBV5-1|14|NA|NA|TRBJ2-7
CASSLERSSYEQYF
TGCGCCAGCAGCTTGGAACGAAGCTCCTACGAGCAGTACTTC
>TRBV28|12|NA|TRBD1|TRBJ1-2
CASSLDRGSYTF
TGTGCCAGCAGCCTTGACAGGGGCTCCTACACCTTC
>TRBV5-6|11|NA|NA|TRBJ1-1
CASRSRTEAFF
TGTGCCAGCAGGTCGAGGACTGAAGCTTTCTTT
>TRBV28|13|NA|NA|TRBJ1-5
CASSLDRGQPQHF
TGTGCCAGCAGTTTAGATAGAGGGCAGCCCCAGCATTTT
>TRBV6-5|14|NA|NA|TRBJ2-2
CASSYSTVGVGLFF
TGTGCCAGCAGTTACTCGACAGTGGGGGTAGGGTTGTTTTTT
>TRBV30|15|NA|TRBD1|TRBJ1-2
CAWSAVGRGDYGYTF
TGTGCCTGGAGCGCCGTGGGCAGGGGGGACTATGGCTACACCTTC
>TRBV7-2|14|NA|TRBD2|TRBJ2-3
CASSFSGTGDTQYF
TGTGCCAGCAGCTTCAGCGGGACCGGGGATACGCAGTATTTT
>TRBV5-4|13|NA|NA|TRBJ2-2
CASSLGSSGELFF
TGTGCCAGCAGCTTGGGGTCGTCGGGGGAGCTGTTTTTT
>TRBV28|14|NA|NA|TRBJ1-2
CASSLAGTNYGYTF
TGTGCCAGCAGTTTGGCGGGGACTAACTATGGCTACACCTTC
>TRBV30|12|NA|NA|TRBJ2-7
CAWQPGTYEQYF
TGTGCCTGGCAACCGGGAACCTACGAGCAGTACTTC
>TRBV7-9|14|NA|TRBD2|TRBJ2-1
CASSPGTKEDEQFF
TGTGCCAGCAGCCCCGGGACTAAAGAGGATGAGCAGTTCTTC
>TRBV18|16|NA|TRBD1|TRBJ2-7
CASSPPVRDRVHEQYF
TGTGCCAGCTCACCACCAGTTAGGGACAGGGTGCACGAGCAGTACTTC
>TRBV10-2|17|once|NA|TRBJ2-2
CASNRNRQPANTGELFF
TGCGCCAGCAATCGGAACAGACAGCCCGCGAACACCGGGGAGCTGTTTTTT
>TRBV6-1|15|NA|TRBD1|TRBJ2-3
CASRTGELGTDTQYF
TGTGCCAGCAGAACAGGGGAATTGGGCACAGATACGCAGTATTTT